This T cell receptor (beta chain) was observed in a study of Ad26.COV2.S vaccination and SARS-CoV-2 variants (dated by TCRdb to the early 2020s). About the full investigation: Vaccine-arm donors were drawn from COV1001, a multicentre, randomized, double-blind, placebo-controlled phase I-IIa trial of Ad26.COV2.S in healthy adults. Trial participants were randomized into five groups of five: low-dose or high-dose Ad26.COV2.S given once or twice, or placebo on both occasions. A total of 32 samples were included in the TCR-sequenced set, comprising 19 Ad26.COV2.S vaccine recipients, 5 placebo recipients and 8 SARS-CoV-2 convalescent individuals. TCRbeta repertoire sequencing was used to assess the specificity and breadth of SARS-CoV-2-reactive T cell receptors after Ad26.COV2.S vaccination. Ad26.COV2.S was given intramuscularly at 5x10^10 or 1x10^11 viral particles, as a single shot or as two shots 56 days apart. Investigators remained blinded to trial group allocation during experiments and outcome assessment. Findings and caveats that apply to the study as a whole: Comparable non-spike TCR breadth was observed between vaccine and placebo recipients, consistent with only spike being contained in the vaccine. Higher spike-specific TCR breadth was observed in Ad26.COV2.S recipients than in placebo recipients (P = 0.0014). Comparing responses between vaccine doses or regimens was not something the study was powered to do. After vaccination, substantial breadth of spike-specific CD8+ and CD4+ T cell responses was reported. The authors noted that total T cell responses may have been underestimated by the TCR breadth and depth analyses.

Reading the label with the study, this specimen's treatment or condition is: roughly 20 received Ad26.COV2.S at low or high dose, single or two shots; about 5 received placebo; per-sample allocation not given. For vaccine and placebo recipients, the sequenced repertoires came from samples collected on day 63 after the first injection. Cohort 1b enrolled 25 or so adults aged 18-55 years at a single site in Boston, USA, between 29 July and 7 August 2020. Ad26.COV2.S was a replication-incompetent adenovirus type 26 vector that expressed a prefusion-stabilized SARS-CoV-2 spike protein derived from the original Wuhan strain. In the germline V gene (reference sequence), CDR1 corresponds to LNHDA and CDR2 to SQIVND. Germline trimming: 3 bases from V, 7 bases from J; junction bases outside gene matches: 23. Including cysteine and phenylalanine, the CDR3 has 21 amino acids. The CDR3 DNA has 63 bases and is translated from base 1.

The immunoSEQ Assay was used to sequence TCRbeta CDR3 regions. After extraction, genomic DNA underwent amplification by bias-controlled multiplex PCR, followed by high-throughput sequencing. As for the original processing: To quantify the absolute abundance of every unique TCRbeta CDR3 region, sequences were collapsed and filtered. T cell fraction was estimated by normalizing TCRbeta template counts to usable DNA, which was measured by amplifying reference genes present in all nucleated cells. Repertoire TCRs were annotated as SARS-CoV-2-specific by exact matching of V gene, CDR3 amino acid sequence and J gene to a known reactive TCR set. The reference SARS-CoV-2 TCR set came from MIRA and was filtered for enrichment in COVID-19-positive ImmuneCODE repertoires, removing public or cross-reactive TCRs. Using the MIRA antigens, annotated TCRs were further analysed by specific ORF or by position within an ORF. Breadth was defined as annotated unique rearrangements over total unique productive rearrangements; depth was the summed frequency of those rearrangements. Group comparisons of TCR breadth used two-sided Wilcoxon rank-sum tests. What TCRdb holds here is the immuneACCESS table cut down to in-frame rearrangements. Part of the clones is not present; checked against another copy, under half of the missing clones reflect an unresolved V gene, and the others are unexplained. That table furnishes V, J and clone size, whereas the DNA furnished D and trimming. The sample table contains about 430,000 clones; only one count was recorded for 90% of them. The ten largest account for 12% of the sample.

As concerns this clone: Its recognized antigen is unknown. No qualities accompany the bases; no much larger clone lies one base away.

The V and J segments used are TRBV19 and TRBJ2-2; 10 middle bases align to TRBD2. The receptor's source is a person between 18 and 60 years old who received the Ad26.COV2.S COVID-19 vaccine or a placebo. Sequencing used peripheral blood, obtained in a trial of Ad26.COV2.S vaccine versus placebo. The CDR3 reads CASSIGTSFWTSGKKGGELFF. The sequenced DNA is TGTGCCAGTAGTATCGGGACGAGCTTCTGGACTAGCGGCAAAAAAGGCGGGGAGCTGTTTTTT.